Reported below is one T cell receptor beta chain. Its antigen is as yet unknown. CDR3 length: 15 residues. V was pared by 5 bases and J by 0 bases, with 13 bases between. Germline CDR1 reads SGHVS; CDR2 reads FQNEAQ. These data originate in a study of cytomegalovirus exposure and HLA in healthy donors. Findings and limits, study-wide: In a later analysis, across HLA loci, associated TCR counts were highest for DRB1, lowest for HLA-C. TCR beta V- and J-gene trimming, according to a later analysis, was linked to a missense DCLRE1C variant. Reports credit the classifier with highly specific, highly sensitive diagnosis of cytomegalovirus status.

The primer mix had 60 Vbeta and 13 Jbeta primers. In the original processing: In a later analysis, of roughly 83 million unique beta chains, some 10 million appeared in at least two donors. Measured with immunoSEQ multiplex PCR; TCRdb has only the in-frame clones, and not every one. D and trimming were read from the DNA, whereas the V and J calls and clone size are those reported in that table. The data show around 120,000 clones, with 60% to 80% seen just once and more than 2.5% held by the top ten. The receptor was isolated from a woman aged 55 to 70 in good health and CMV-seropositive. The chain uses TRBV7-8 and TRBJ1-1; D is ambiguous. Sequences were obtained from PBMCs. In nucleotides, the CDR3 is TGTGCCAGCAGCAAAGGAGTGAACCTGAACACTGAAGCTTTCTTT. It yields the protein CASSKGVNLNTEAFF.